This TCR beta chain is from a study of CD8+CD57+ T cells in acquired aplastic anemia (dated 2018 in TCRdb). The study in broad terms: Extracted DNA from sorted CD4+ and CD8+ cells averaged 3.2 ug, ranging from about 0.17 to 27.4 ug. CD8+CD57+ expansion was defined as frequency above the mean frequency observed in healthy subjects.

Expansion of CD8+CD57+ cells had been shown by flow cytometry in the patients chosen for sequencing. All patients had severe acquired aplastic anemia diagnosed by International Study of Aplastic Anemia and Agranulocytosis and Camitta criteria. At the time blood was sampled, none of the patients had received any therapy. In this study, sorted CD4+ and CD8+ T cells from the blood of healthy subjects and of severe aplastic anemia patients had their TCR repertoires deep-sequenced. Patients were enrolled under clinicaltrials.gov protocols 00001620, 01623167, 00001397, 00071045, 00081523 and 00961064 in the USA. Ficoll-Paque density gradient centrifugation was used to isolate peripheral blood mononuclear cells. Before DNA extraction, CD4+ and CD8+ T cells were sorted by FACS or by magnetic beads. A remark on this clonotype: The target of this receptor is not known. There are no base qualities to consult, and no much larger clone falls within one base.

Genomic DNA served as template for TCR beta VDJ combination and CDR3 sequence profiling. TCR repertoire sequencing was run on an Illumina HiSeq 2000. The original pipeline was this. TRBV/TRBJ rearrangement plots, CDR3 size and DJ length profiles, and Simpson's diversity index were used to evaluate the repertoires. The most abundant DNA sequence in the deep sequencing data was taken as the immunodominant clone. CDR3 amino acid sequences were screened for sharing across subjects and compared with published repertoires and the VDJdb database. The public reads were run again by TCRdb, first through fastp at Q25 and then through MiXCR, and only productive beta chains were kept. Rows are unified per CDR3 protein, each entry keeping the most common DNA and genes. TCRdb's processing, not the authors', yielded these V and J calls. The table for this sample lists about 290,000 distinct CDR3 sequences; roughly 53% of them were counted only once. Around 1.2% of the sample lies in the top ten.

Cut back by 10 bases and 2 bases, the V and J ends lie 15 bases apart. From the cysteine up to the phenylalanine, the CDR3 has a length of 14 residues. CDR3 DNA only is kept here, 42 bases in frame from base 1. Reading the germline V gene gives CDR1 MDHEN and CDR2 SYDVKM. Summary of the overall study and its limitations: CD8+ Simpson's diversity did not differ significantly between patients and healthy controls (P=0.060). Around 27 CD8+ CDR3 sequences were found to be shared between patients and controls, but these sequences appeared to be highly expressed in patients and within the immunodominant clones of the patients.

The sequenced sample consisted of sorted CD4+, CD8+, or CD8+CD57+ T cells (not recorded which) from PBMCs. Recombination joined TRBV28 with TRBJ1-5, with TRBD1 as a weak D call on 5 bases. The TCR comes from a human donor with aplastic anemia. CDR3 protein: CAIGRDGGNQPQHF. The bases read TGTGCCATCGGTCGGGACGGGGGCAATCAGCCCCAGCATTTT.